This TCR beta chain was sequenced in a study of identical twins. In TCRdb, the 5' RACE reads were re-called with MiXCR into one record per CDR3 protein. The top ten clones hold roughly 12% of a sample with approximately 410,000 distinct CDR3 sequences, around 20% of them seen once. This clonotype was picked up many times. Input material: naive T cells sorted from blood. The TCR was taken from a middle-aged man in good health.

CDR3 protein: CASSESDTHSNQPQHF. The CDR3 bases are TGCGCCAGCAGTGAGTCGGACACTCATAGCAATCAGCCCCAGCATTTT. This chain uses TRBV10-2 with TRBJ1-5; a weak D match, TRBD1 (5 bases). From germline, CDR1 is WSHSY and CDR2 SAAADI. V dropped 0 bases and J dropped 0 bases, with 9 bases sitting between them. The CDR3 is made up of 16 amino acids.